Below, 15 T cell receptor beta chains from the same sample are listed, as sequenced in a study of spatial heterogeneity in lung cancer. Time point: sample taken at primary tumor resection. The authors sequenced whole RNA from tumor, nontumor lung or frozen PBMC without sorting. Each CDR3 protein is one row after TCRdb ran MiXCR on the 5' RACE reads. The sample lists about 38,000 distinct CDR3 sequences, roughly 7.4% occurring once. Sequencing was performed on PBMCs, taken at surgery. The source of these receptors is a male donor with early-stage non-small cell lung cancer.

In its sample, this clonotype was seen many times. The CDR3 DNA reads TGCGCCAGCAGCACTCGGACAGATTACTCTGGGGCCAACGTCCTGACTTTC. Protein sequence: CASSTRTDYSGANVLTF. This chain uses TRBV5-1 with TRBJ2-6, with D maybe TRBD1 (6 bases). Between the trimmed V and J ends, which lost 4 bases and 0 bases, there was a span of 14 bases. Germline values: CDR1 SGHRS, CDR2 YFSETQ. The CDR3 has 17 amino acids.

This clonotype was detected only a few times. V and J are TRBV10-2 and TRBJ2-3; 10 bases match TRBD2. Trimming at V came to 7 bases and at J to 3 bases, leaving 1 base not matched to a gene. The CDR3 extends over 13 amino acids. The germline CDR1 and CDR2 sequences are WSHSY and SAAADI. CDR3 bases: TGCGCCAGCACTAGCGGGGGTACAGATACGCAGTATTTT. Translation gives CASTSGGTDTQYF.

This clonotype was picked up many times. This rearrangement joins TRBV6-2 or TRBV6-3 to TRBJ2-4; TRBD2 aligns across 10 bases. In germline, CDR1 is MNHEY, CDR2 SVGEGT. V lost 3 bases, J lost 7 bases, and 3 bases stayed unmatched. CDR3 length: 14 amino acids. The DNA of the CDR3 is TGTGCCAGCAGTTATAGCGGGAGGAGGAACATTCAGTACTTC. Translation: CASSYSGRRNIQYF.

The chain is built from TRBV7-6 and TRBJ1-4; D not certain. V was trimmed by 0 bases and J by 5 bases, leaving 7 bases between them. CDR1 is SGHVS, CDR2 FNYEAQ, per germline. This CDR3 has 14 residues. This CDR3 is CASSLADGNEKLFF. The CDR3 DNA reads TGTGCCAGCAGCTTAGCAGATGGGAATGAAAAACTGTTTTTT.

The table lists this clonotype with many counts. The gene calls are TRBV6-2 or TRBV6-3 and TRBJ2-7; possible D gene TRBD2, 5 bases. The CDR3 covers 13 residues. CDR1 MNHEY and CDR2 SVGEGT come from the germline V gene. With 5 bases removed from V and 4 bases from J, the gap between germline ends came to 12 bases. CDR3 residues: CASSLGLQYEQYV. As DNA, the CDR3 is TGTGCCAGCAGTCTCGGACTTCAATACGAGCAGTACGTC.

This clonotype was seen at least ten times. The rearrangement joins TRBV11-2 to TRBJ2-3; 8 bases match TRBD2. V lost 5 bases to trimming and J lost 2 bases; unmatched junction nucleotides: 6. Germline CDR1 is SGHAT and CDR2 is FQNNGV. The length of the CDR3 is 15 residues. The CDR3 coding sequence is TGTGCCAGCAGCCTACGACTAGCGCCCACAGATACGCAGTATTTT. Amino acids: CASSLRLAPTDTQYF.

This clonotype appeared many times. This sequence joins TRBV4-3 and TRBJ2-3; D not certain. The length of the CDR3 is 15 residues. V was cut by 6 bases and J by 4 bases, with 17 bases left in between. Per germline, CDR1 LGHNA and CDR2 YSLEER. CDR3 region: CASSQFAETPDTQYF. In DNA, the CDR3 is TGCGCCAGCAGTCAATTCGCCGAGACTCCAGATACGCAGTATTTT.

This sequence joins TRBV20-1 and TRBJ2-1; weak D call: TRBD2 (5 bases). The CDR3 has 15 residues. Trimming stripped 2 bases from V and 0 bases from J, with 11 bases between. CDR1 is DFQATT, CDR2 SNEGSKA, per germline (reference sequence). CDR3 protein: CSARPSLSSYNEQFF. The CDR3 DNA is TGCAGTGCTAGACCTAGCTTGAGCTCCTACAATGAGCAGTTCTTC.

In this sample, this clonotype turned up many times. V is TRBV6-2 or TRBV6-3 and J is TRBJ2-6, with D unclear. With 2 bases removed from V and 1 base from J, the gap between germline ends came to 6 bases. CDR1 is MNHEY and CDR2 is SVGEGT in the germline V gene. The CDR3 length is 15 residues. The CDR3 sequence: CASSYVVSGANVLTF. The CDR3 DNA is TGTGCCAGCAGTTACGTTGTTTCTGGGGCCAACGTCCTGACTTTC.

This clonotype has ten or more counts. V and J are TRBV7-2 and TRBJ1-5, with 8 bases fitting TRBD1. Per the germline V gene, CDR1 is SGHTA and CDR2 is FQGNSA. V lost 4 bases to trimming and J lost 7 bases; unmatched junction nucleotides: 9. CDR3 length: 15 residues. CDR3 region: CASSSRQGRSQPQHF. In DNA form, the CDR3 reads TGTGCCAGCAGCTCTCGACAGGGGAGGAGCCAGCCCCAGCATTTT.

This clonotype came up many times. The rearrangement joins TRBV9 to TRBJ2-1, with 9 bases lining up with TRBD2. Per germline, CDR1 SGDLS and CDR2 YYNGEE. V was pared by 0 bases and J by 8 bases, with 9 bases of the junction left unmatched. This CDR3 has 16 residues. In nucleotides, the CDR3 is TGTGCCAGCAGCGTAGGAGCGGGAGGCCCCGGCTATGAGCAGTTCTTC. As protein: CASSVGAGGPGYEQFF.

This clonotype came up many times. The chain is built from TRBV6-5 and TRBJ2-7, with TRBD1 identical over 8 bases. CDR3 length: 14 residues. V was clipped by 0 bases and J by 3 bases; unmatched bases: 1. From germline, CDR1 is MNHEY and CDR2 SVGAGI. The CDR3 region is CASSYSDRGYEQYF. The CDR3 region has the DNA TGTGCCAGCAGTTACTCTGACAGGGGCTACGAGCAGTACTTC.

The V and J genes are TRBV3-1 and TRBJ2-3, with 11 bases fitting TRBD2. V lost 1 base to trimming and J lost 1 base; unmatched junction nucleotides: 1. Per germline, CDR1 LGHDT and CDR2 YNNKEL (reference sequence). This CDR3 is built from 16 residues. The CDR3 spells CASSQGTSGRTDTQYF. The CDR3 nucleotides are TGTGCCAGCAGCCAAGGGACTAGCGGGCGCACAGATACGCAGTATTTT.

This clonotype was counted ten times or more. The rearrangement links TRBV7-9 to TRBJ1-1; D unclear. The length of the CDR3 is 11 residues. Per germline, CDR1 SEHNR and CDR2 FQNEAQ (reference sequence). The V end lost 1 base, the J end lost 5 bases, and 2 bases lay between the germline ends. DNA for the CDR3: TGTGCCAGCAGCTTAGGAACTGAAGCTTTCTTT. Protein: CASSLGTEAFF.

This clonotype showed up many times. The chain combines TRBV20-1 with TRBJ2-3; D perhaps matches TRBD2 (6 bases). Germline CDR1 DFQATT, CDR2 SNEGSKA (reference sequence). V dropped 2 bases and J dropped 0 bases, with 21 bases sitting between them. This CDR3 contains 18 residues. CDR3 loop: CSARLGTGVKKSTDTQYF. The CDR3 coding sequence is TGCAGTGCTAGACTGGGGACTGGCGTTAAAAAGAGCACAGATACGCAGTATTTT.